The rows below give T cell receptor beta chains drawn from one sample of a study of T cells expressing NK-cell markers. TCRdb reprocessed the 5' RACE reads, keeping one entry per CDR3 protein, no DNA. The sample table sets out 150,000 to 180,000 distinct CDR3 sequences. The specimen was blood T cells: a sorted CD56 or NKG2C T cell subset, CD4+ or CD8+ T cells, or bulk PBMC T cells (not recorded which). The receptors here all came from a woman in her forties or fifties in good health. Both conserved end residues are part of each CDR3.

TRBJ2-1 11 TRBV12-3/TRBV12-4 CASGGNNEQFF
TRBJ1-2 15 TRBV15 CATNEGGDREYGYTF
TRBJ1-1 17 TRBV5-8 CASSSTGQQIMNTEAFF
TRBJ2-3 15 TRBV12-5 CASGVTGRSTDTQYF
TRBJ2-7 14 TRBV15 CATSPGPITYEQYF
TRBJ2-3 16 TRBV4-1 CASSHGSEGVPDTQYF
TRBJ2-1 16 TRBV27 CASSLYPQGSGDEQFF
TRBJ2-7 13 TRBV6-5 CASSYSGIYEQYF
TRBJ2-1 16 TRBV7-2 CASSLRRRAPHNEQFF
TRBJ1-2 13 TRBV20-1 CSARGDTDYGYTF
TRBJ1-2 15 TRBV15 CATSGVEQLNYGYTF
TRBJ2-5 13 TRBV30 CAWSRPGDGTQYF
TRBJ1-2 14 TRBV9 CASSVASGGYGYTF
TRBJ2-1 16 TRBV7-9 CASSSPDHPTYNEQFF
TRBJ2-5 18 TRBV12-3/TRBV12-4 CASSHGLAGGPKGETQYF
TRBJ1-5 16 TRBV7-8 CASSLAKGVSNQPQHF
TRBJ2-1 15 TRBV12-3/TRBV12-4 CASSFRGTWGNEQFF
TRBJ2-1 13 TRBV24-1 CATSASSIREQFF
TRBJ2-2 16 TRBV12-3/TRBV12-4 CASSPLAGANTGELFF
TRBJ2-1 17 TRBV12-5 CASGLGLAGVSYNEQFF
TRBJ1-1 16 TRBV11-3 CASSLVRGAGDTEAFF
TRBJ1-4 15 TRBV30 CAWSPRRDLNEKLFF
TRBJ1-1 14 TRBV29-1 CSVGSGGWNTEAFF
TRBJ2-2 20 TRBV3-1 CASSQETWTSGSTNTGELFF
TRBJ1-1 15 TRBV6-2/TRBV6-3 CASSYGVTGFTEAFF
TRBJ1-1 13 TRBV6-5 CASRTGGTTEAFF
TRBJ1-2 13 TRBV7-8 CASSGVPNYGYTF
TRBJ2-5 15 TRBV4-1 CASSQGGLSLETQYF
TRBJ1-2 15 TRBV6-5 CASSPNRGANYGYTF
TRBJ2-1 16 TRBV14 CASSVIMGLASNEQFF
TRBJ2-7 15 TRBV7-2 CASSKIAGGAYEQYF
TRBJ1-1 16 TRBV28 CASSPPWDRLNTEAFF
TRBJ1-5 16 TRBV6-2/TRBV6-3 CASSSTGGAGNQPQHF
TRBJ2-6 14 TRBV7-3 CASSWDLGANVLTF
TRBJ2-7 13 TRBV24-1 CATNPGQGYEQYF
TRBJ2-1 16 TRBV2 CASLRVGTSGYNEQFF
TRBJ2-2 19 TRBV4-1 CASSHDPDGGLAVIGELFF
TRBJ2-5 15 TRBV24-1 CATSDFGTGQETQYF
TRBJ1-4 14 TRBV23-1 CAIPRGQEDEKLFF
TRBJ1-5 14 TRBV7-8 CASSFLGTGEPQHF